Shown below are 2 T cell receptor beta chains from a single sample sequenced in a study of cytomegalovirus exposure and HLA in healthy donors (dated by TCRdb to 2015 to 2018). Libraries came from the immunoSEQ multiplex PCR assay. For the multiplex PCR, a mixture combining 60 forward primers for TCR Vbeta segments and 13 reverse primers for TCR Jbeta segments was used. Drawn from immuneACCESS, this table holds only the in-frame rearrangements with V and J called that TCRdb kept. Clones are partly lost; checked studies trace under half to an unresolved V gene and leave the rest unexplained. This sample is represented by 150,000 or so clones; roughly 73% of them were singletons. The ten largest make up about 3.5% of the sample. Sequencing was done on a sample of PBMCs. These receptors were collected from a man between 35 and 55 years old in good health and CMV-seronegative.

The chain employs TRBV10-3 and TRBJ1-6; 8 positions match TRBD1. Germline V CDR1 and CDR2: ENHRY, SYGVKD. CDR3 size: 13 residues. J gave up 8 bases and V 8 bases, and 5 bases lay outside the gene matches. In DNA form, the CDR3 reads TGTGCCATCTCGGACAGGGCTGATTCACCCCTCCACTTT. It codes for CAISDRADSPLHF.

The CDR3 reads CASSTLGTELSTDTQYF. In DNA form, the CDR3 reads TGTGCCAGCAGTACGCTCGGGACAGAACTAAGCACAGATACGCAGTATTTT. The chain is built from TRBV27 and TRBJ2-3; 7 bases are a match to TRBD1. The germline CDR1 and CDR2 sequences are MNHEY and SMNVEV (reference sequence). The CDR3 covers 17 residues. J gave up 0 bases and V 5 bases, and 11 bases lay outside the gene matches.